The 14 T cell receptor beta chains presented below share a single source sample, sequenced in a study of blood T cell repertoires in COVID-19. The protocol was immunoSEQ multiplex PCR, while the TCRdb copy is restricted to in-frame clones and leaves out a portion. Among 200,000 to 250,000 clones listed, 88% were seen once. Sequenced: peripheral blood. These TCRs come from a man between 65 and 85 years old with acute or convalescent COVID-19.

The chain couples TRBV27 to TRBJ1-4; TRBD1 matches 7 bases. This CDR3 is built from 16 residues. The V and J ends lost 3 bases and 5 bases, in that order; junction bases with no gene match: 9. Germline-derived CDR1 and CDR2 are MNHEY and SMNVEV (reference sequence). The CDR3 DNA follows: TGTGCCAGCAGTTTGTCCACAACAGGGGTGAATGAAAAACTGTTTTTT. This translates into CASSLSTTGVNEKLFF.

This clone was recorded once. The gene calls are TRBV19 and TRBJ1-2; 7 positions match TRBD1. The CDR3 has 14 amino acids. The germline gives CDR1 LNHDA, CDR2 SQIVND (reference sequence). V shed 5 bases and J 2 bases; nucleotides not matched to a gene: 5. As DNA, the CDR3 is TGTGCCAGTAGTCACCCGGGACAGAACTATGGCTACACCTTC. Translating it yields CASSHPGQNYGYTF.

V is TRBV6-2 or TRBV6-3 and J is TRBJ1-1, with D possibly TRBD1 on 6 matching bases. The ends were cut back, 2 bases at V and 0 bases at J, with 13 bases in the middle. Germline V gene sequence: CDR1 MNHEY, CDR2 SVGEGT. This CDR3 has 16 residues. CDR3 in amino acids: CASSYPPRGLNTEAFF. CDR3 nucleotides: TGTGCCAGCAGTTACCCCCCGAGGGGGTTGAACACTGAAGCTTTCTTT.

The V and J genes are TRBV5-1 and TRBJ2-3, with 10 positions matching TRBD2. The CDR3 extends over 16 amino acids. Germline V gene sequence: CDR1 SGHRS, CDR2 YFSETQ. Germline trimming cut 0 bases from V and 7 bases from J; bases unmatched to any gene: 8. CDR3 nucleotide sequence: TGCGCCAGCAGCTTGGTGAGCGGGAGGGCCCTATATACGCAGTATTTT. Protein: CASSLVSGRALYTQYF.

The rearrangement joins TRBV19 to TRBJ2-1, with 14 nucleotides matching TRBD2. The germline V gene encodes CDR1 LNHDA and CDR2 SQIVND (reference sequence). The CDR3 runs 15 residues. V shed 6 bases, J shed 6 bases, and the junction held 4 bases outside the gene matches. In DNA form, the CDR3 reads TGTGCCAGTAGAAAGGGACTAGCGGGAGTCAATGAGCAGTTCTTC. Translation: CASRKGLAGVNEQFF. The full variable domain, with the rest looked up from reference TRBV19 and TRBJ2-1, is DGGITQSPKYLFRKEGQNVTLSCEQNLNHDAMYWYRQDPGQGLRLIYYSQIVNDFQKGDIAEGYSVSREKKESFPLTVTSAQKNPTAFYLCASRKGLAGVNEQFFGPGTRLTVL.

The genes are TRBV27 and TRBJ1-2, with D perhaps TRBD1 (6 bases). V lost 4 bases and J 3 bases, leaving 21 bases between the germline ends. The CDR3 spans 17 residues. The germline CDR1 and CDR2 sequences are MNHEY and SMNVEV (reference sequence). The CDR3 spells CASSYVAGATWDYGYTF. The CDR3 nucleotides are TGTGCCAGCAGTTATGTGGCAGGGGCCACGTGGGACTATGGCTACACCTTC.

The chain is built from TRBV5-6 and TRBJ2-1, with 10 nucleotides matching TRBD2. This CDR3 contains 17 residues. Germline CDR1 is SGHDT and CDR2 is YYEEEE. V lost 1 base and J lost 4; bases outside the gene matches: 8. This chain's CDR3 is CASSLFASGSGYNEQFF. The DNA for the CDR3 is TGTGCCAGCAGCTTGTTTGCTAGCGGGAGTGGGTACAATGAGCAGTTCTTC.

This rearrangement joins TRBV9 to TRBJ1-5; D is perhaps TRBD1 (5 bases). The CDR3 contains 14 residues. Between the trimmed V and J ends, which lost 3 bases and 7 bases, there was a span of 14 bases. From germline, CDR1 is SGDLS and CDR2 YYNGEE. CDR3 residues: CASSAQGSEQPQHF. The CDR3 DNA is TGTGCCAGCAGCGCCCAGGGTTCAGAGCAGCCCCAGCATTTT.

This chain links TRBV19 with TRBJ1-5; tentative D call: TRBD1 (6 bases). Trimming removed 5 bases from V and 7 bases from J, with 18 bases in between. Germline assignment: CDR1 LNHDA and CDR2 SQIVND (reference sequence). The CDR3 runs to 15 residues. DNA of the CDR3: TGTGCCAGTAGTGCCCGGACAGCTACTGGACAGCCCCAGCATTTT. Translation: CASSARTATGQPQHF.

The gene calls are TRBV6-6 and TRBJ1-5, with 8 bases fitting TRBD1. CDR1 MNHNY and CDR2 SVGAGI come from the germline V gene (reference sequence). The CDR3 loop spans 15 amino acids. Trimming removed 6 bases from V and 4 bases from J; junction bases left unmatched: 8. The CDR3 coding sequence is TGTGCCAGCAGCTCGACAGGGGTAGGAAATCAGCCCCAGCATTTT. The encoded protein is CASSSTGVGNQPQHF.

The V and J genes are TRBV30 and TRBJ2-3; TRBD2 might be the D (5 bases). V lost 2 bases, J lost 1 base, and 10 bases lay in between. This CDR3 contains 14 residues. Looked up from germline, CDR1 is GTSNPN and CDR2 is SVGIG (reference sequence). The CDR3 nucleotides are TGTGCCTGGAGTTTTCGGGGTGGCACAGATACGCAGTATTTT. Translation: CAWSFRGGTDTQYF.

This chain joins TRBV6-5 and TRBJ1-6; the match to TRBD1 covers 9 bases. CDR3 length: 16 residues. Trimming at V came to 2 bases and at J to 7 bases, leaving 6 bases not matched to a gene. Germline assignment: CDR1 MNHEY and CDR2 SVGAGI. CDR3 protein: CASSYLGTGLNSPLHF. CDR3 in DNA: TGTGCCAGCAGTTACCTTGGGACAGGGTTGAATTCACCCCTCCACTTT.

The chain has TRBV28 and TRBJ2-7, with 13 bases fitting TRBD2. Trimming at V came to 2 bases and at J to 3 bases, leaving 7 bases not matched to a gene. Germline CDR1 reads MDHEN; CDR2 reads SYDVKM. The CDR3 sequence is 17 residues long. The CDR3 spells CASSLGGLAGRFYEQYF. In DNA, the CDR3 is TGTGCCAGCAGTTTAGGGGGACTAGCGGGGCGATTCTACGAGCAGTACTTC.

This chain uses TRBV12-5 with TRBJ2-7, with D perhaps matching TRBD2 (5 bases). V lost 9 bases and J lost 0, with 15 bases in between. CDR1 and CDR2 (germline): LGHNT, FRNRAP. The CDR3 has 14 amino acids. CDR3 residues: CARSSDSSSYEQYF. The CDR3 bases are TGTGCTAGGTCCTCGGACTCAAGCTCCTACGAGCAGTACTTC.